One T cell receptor beta chain is described in this entry. What it binds is unknown. The data belong to a study of T cells in Graves' hyperthyroidism and ophthalmopathy. Study-level points and caveats: Blood also contained most expanded thyroid clonotypes above 0.001. With a median lead of roughly 6.2 months before onset, the model predicted ophthalmopathy.

Ophthalmopathy patients had Clinical Activity Score at least 3, NOSPECS grade at least 4, duration under 3 months. Those patients with uncontrolled infection, other autoimmune disease, pregnancy or lactation were excluded. Template material for amplifying TCR beta CDR3 regions consisted of RNA transcripts. RT-PCR in the first round (using the HTBI primer set) targeted the TCR CDR3. In TCRdb, the multiplex PCR reads were re-called with MiXCR into one record per CDR3 protein. Of 250,000 to 350,000 distinct CDR3 sequences in the sample, about 18% were seen once. This CDR3 has 14 amino acids. Trimming removed 7 bases at V and 4 bases at J, with 16 bases between. Germline V CDR1 and CDR2: MNHEY, SMNVEV (reference sequence).

The receptor was derived from a woman aged 60-75 years with Graves' ophthalmopathy. The material sequenced was blood. The chain employs TRBV27 and TRBJ1-1; D unclear. CDR3 in DNA: TGTGCCAGCATCCTACACCGGGCGGGCACTGAAGCTTTCTTT. It encodes CASILHRAGTEAFF.